Below, one T cell receptor beta chain is given with its context. Its antigen is not identified. Method: immunoSEQ multiplex PCR; TCRdb's copy keeps in-frame clones and lacks some. The data show 45,000 to 70,000 clones, around 85% seen once. This sample stems from a study of T cell responses to AZD1222 COVID-19 vaccine. Study-level points and caveats: Spike-wide vaccine-associated CD4 TCRs dominated at 160-218 and 743-854. Seropositive at baseline were only a handful of AZD1222 recipients. Rises in breadth and depth of Spike-specific TCRs came after two AZD1222 doses. There were mostly white British donors and more females than males, and clonal diversity was possibly underestimated.

The CDR3 loop spans 12 amino acids. CDR1 is ENHRY, CDR2 SYGVKD, per germline. V lost 7 bases to trimming and J lost 7 bases, with 8 bases between them. The sequence was obtained from an adult in good health. The chain uses TRBV10-3 and TRBJ1-6, with D uncertain. The sample here was peripheral blood, taken on day 0 of AZD1222 vaccination. The CDR3 loop reads CAINRENSPLHF. The CDR3, as DNA: TGTGCCATCAACAGAGAGAATTCACCCCTCCACTTT.